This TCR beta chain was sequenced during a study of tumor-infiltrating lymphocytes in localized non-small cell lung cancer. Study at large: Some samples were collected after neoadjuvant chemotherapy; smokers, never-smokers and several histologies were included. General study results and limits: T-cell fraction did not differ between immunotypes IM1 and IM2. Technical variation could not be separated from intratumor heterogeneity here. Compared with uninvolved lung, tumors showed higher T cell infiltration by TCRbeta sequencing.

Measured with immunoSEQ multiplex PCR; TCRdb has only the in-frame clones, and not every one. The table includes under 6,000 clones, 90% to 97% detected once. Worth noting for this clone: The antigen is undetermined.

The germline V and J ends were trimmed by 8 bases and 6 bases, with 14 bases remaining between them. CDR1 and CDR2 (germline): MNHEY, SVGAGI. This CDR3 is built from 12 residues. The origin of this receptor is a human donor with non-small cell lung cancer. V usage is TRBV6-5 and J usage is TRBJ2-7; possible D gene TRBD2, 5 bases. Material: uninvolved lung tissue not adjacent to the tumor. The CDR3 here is CASLSGGGEQYF. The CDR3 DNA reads TGTGCCAGCCTAAGCGGAGGCGGCGAGCAGTACTTC.